Following are 2 T cell receptor beta chains from one sample sequenced in a study of T cell responses to AZD1222 COVID-19 vaccine. TCRdb's table, derived via immunoSEQ multiplex PCR, lists solely in-frame clones and lacks some. The table shows 120,000 or so clones, with roughly 88% occurring only once. Sequenced here: peripheral blood, sampled on day 0 of AZD1222 vaccination. The receptor source for this set is an adult in good health.

The CDR3 spells CASSQGQGAYEQYF. The DNA for the CDR3 is TGTGCCAGCAGCCAGGGACAGGGGGCCTACGAGCAGTACTTC. The chain recombines TRBV6-6 with TRBJ2-7; TRBD1 aligns across 11 bases. This CDR3 is 14 amino acids long. CDR1 and CDR2 from the germline V gene are MNHNY and SVGAGI (reference sequence). J gave up 2 bases and V 6 bases, and 3 bases lay outside the gene matches.

The chain carries TRBV5-1 and TRBJ2-7; 12 positions match TRBD2. Germline CDR1 is SGHRS and CDR2 is YFSETQ. The CDR3 has 16 residues. V shed 7 bases, J shed 7 bases, and the junction held 15 bases outside the gene matches. CDR3 bases: TGCGCCAGCCACAAGACTCTAGCGGGAGGGCCGGGGGAGCAGTACTTC. It is translated as CASHKTLAGGPGEQYF.